Below are 24 T cell receptor beta chains sequenced from a single sample in a study of blood T cell repertoires in COVID-19. TCRdb keeps only in-frame clones here, not all; method: immunoSEQ multiplex PCR. The table records about 180,000 clones, approximately 85% of them present only once. Sample: peripheral blood. These receptors originate from a man aged 60 to 75 with acute or convalescent COVID-19.

The CDR3 region is CASSPRTRTSGRSDTQYF. CDR3 DNA: TGTGCCAGCAGTCCAAGGACCCGGACTAGCGGAAGGTCAGATACGCAGTATTTT. The chain recombines TRBV28 with TRBJ2-3; 10 nucleotides agree with TRBD2. The CDR3 has 18 amino acids. V dropped 5 bases and J dropped 4; count of bases not matched to a gene: 15. CDR1 and CDR2 (germline): MDHEN, SYDVKM. Using reference TRBV28 and TRBJ2-3 for the parts outside the CDR3, the full variable domain is DVKVTQSSRYLVKRTGEKVFLECVQDMDHENMFWYRQDPGLGLRLIYFSYDVKMKEKGDIPEGYSVSREKKERFSLILESASTNQTSMYLCASSPRTRTSGRSDTQYFGPGTRLTVL.

This clone was recorded only once. V gene TRBV10-3 combines with J gene TRBJ2-3; 9 positions agree with TRBD2. V trimming: 4 bases; J trimming: 4 bases; junction bases outside the gene matches: 12. The CDR3 covers 17 residues. CDR1 is ENHRY and CDR2 is SYGVKD in the germline V gene. CDR3 bases: TGTGCCATCAGTGTTTCAAGGGCGGGAGGGCAGGCAGATACGCAGTATTTT. Translating it yields CAISVSRAGGQADTQYF.

This clone was observed a few times. The chain joins TRBV9 to TRBJ2-1, with TRBD2 identical over 12 bases. The CDR3 extends over 18 amino acids. The germline V gene has CDR1 SGDLS and CDR2 YYNGEE. V gave up 3 bases and J gave up 6 bases; unmatched junction bases: 13. The CDR3 DNA reads as TGTGCCAGCAGCGCCTATGGGACTAGCGGGTTTAGGCGCAATGAGCAGTTCTTC. This codes for CASSAYGTSGFRRNEQFF.

Written as DNA, the CDR3 is TGTGCCAGCAGTCCCATCCACAGCTCCTACAATGAGCAGTTCTTC. Translation gives CASSPIHSSYNEQFF. This chain links TRBV6-5 with TRBJ2-1; D unresolved. CDR3 length: 15 amino acids. V lost 5 bases to trimming and J lost 0 bases, with 11 bases between them. CDR1 MNHEY and CDR2 SVGAGI come from the germline V gene.

This CDR3 reads CASSRLDRGNGYTF. The CDR3 nucleotides read TGTGCCAGTAGTCGCCTGGACAGGGGGAATGGCTACACCTTC. V is TRBV19 and J is TRBJ1-2; TRBD1 matches 10 bases. This CDR3 region has 14 residues. Germline CDR1 LNHDA, CDR2 SQIVND (reference sequence). With V trimmed by 5 bases and J by 6 bases, 6 bases remained unmatched. The variable domain in full, completed from reference TRBV19 and TRBJ1-2, reads DGGITQSPKYLFRKEGQNVTLSCEQNLNHDAMYWYRQDPGQGLRLIYYSQIVNDFQKGDIAEGYSVSREKKESFPLTVTSAQKNPTAFYLCASSRLDRGNGYTFGSGTRLTVV.

This chain links TRBV6-5 with TRBJ2-1; the match to TRBD2 covers 7 bases. The CDR3 loop spans 13 amino acids. J lost 6 bases, V lost 6 bases, and 5 bases had no gene match. Per germline, CDR1 MNHEY and CDR2 SVGAGI. The CDR3 is CASRATSANEQFF. The CDR3 DNA follows: TGTGCCAGCAGGGCCACTAGCGCCAATGAGCAGTTCTTC.

The chain employs TRBV5-1 and TRBJ1-2; 11 bases match TRBD1. The CDR3 consists of 15 residues. Trimming took 4 bases from V and 4 from J; bases not matched to a gene: 6. CDR1 and CDR2 from the germline V gene are SGHRS and YFSETQ. CDR3 in amino acids: CASSQAGQGVYGYTF. DNA of the CDR3: TGCGCCAGCAGCCAGGCGGGACAGGGGGTCTATGGCTACACCTTC.

The CDR3 loop reads CASSQEARDNSPLHF. The CDR3 nucleotides read TGTGCCAGCAGCCAAGAAGCCAGGGATAATTCACCCCTCCACTTT. The chain joins TRBV3-1 (or the pseudogene TRBV3-2) to TRBJ1-6; tentative D call: TRBD1 (5 bases). The CDR3 sequence is 15 residues long. Germline lookup yields CDR1 LGHDT and CDR2 YNNKEL (reference sequence). Trimming removed 0 bases from V and 5 bases from J, with 8 bases in between.

V is TRBV3-1 (or the pseudogene TRBV3-2) and J is TRBJ1-6; 9 bases fit TRBD1. V shed 2 bases, J shed 7 bases, and the junction held 6 bases outside the gene matches. In germline, CDR1 is LGHDT, CDR2 YNNKEL (reference sequence). The CDR3 sequence is 16 residues long. CDR3 sequence: CASSQKGGQGNSPLHF. The CDR3 region has the DNA TGTGCCAGCAGCCAAAAAGGCGGACAGGGGAATTCACCCCTCCACTTT.

V and J are TRBV28 and TRBJ1-3; D is possibly TRBD1 (6 bases). The germline V gene has CDR1 MDHEN and CDR2 SYDVKM. The CDR3 is 15 amino acids. The germline V and J ends were trimmed by 8 bases and 4 bases, with 18 bases remaining between them. The CDR3 region is CASVQGGVWGNTIYF. The CDR3 DNA is TGTGCCAGCGTCCAAGGGGGAGTATGGGGAAACACCATATATTTT.

The V gene is TRBV3-1 (or the pseudogene TRBV3-2), the J gene TRBJ1-2; perhaps TRBD1 as D (6 bases). The CDR3 length is 16 residues. Germline values: CDR1 LGHDT, CDR2 YNNKEL (reference sequence). The V end lost 1 base, the J end lost 5 bases, and 17 bases lay between the germline ends. CDR3 DNA sequence: TGTGCCAGCAGCCAAGTCGGTACAGGGAAAAGTTATGGCTACACCTTC. Protein product: CASSQVGTGKSYGYTF.

In DNA, the CDR3 is TGTGCCAGCAGCTTGGACAGAAGCTACGAGCAGTACTTC. Its translation: CASSLDRSYEQYF. The genes are TRBV5-4 and TRBJ2-7; D is uncertain. Trimming took 0 bases from V and 3 from J, leaving 7 bases between them. CDR1 is SGHNT, CDR2 YYREEE, per germline (reference sequence). The CDR3 consists of 13 residues.

The V and J genes are TRBV5-1 and TRBJ2-3, with 9 bases aligning to TRBD2. Germline V gene data show CDR1 as SGHRS and CDR2 as YFSETQ. The junction had 7 bases not matched to a gene; V was cut back by 4 bases and J by 4 bases. The CDR3 runs to 15 residues. The CDR3 loop is CASSPAGLAPDTQYF. The CDR3 coding sequence is TGCGCCAGCAGCCCTGCGGGACTAGCACCAGATACGCAGTATTTT.

This chain uses TRBV9 with TRBJ2-1, with TRBD2 as a possible D gene (5 bases). Trimming shortened V by 4 bases and J by 9 bases, and 11 bases separated the two germline ends. This CDR3 has 12 residues. Looked up from germline, CDR1 is SGDLS and CDR2 is YYNGEE. CDR3 nucleotide sequence: TGTGCCAGCAGCCTTAGCGATAGTGAGCAGTTCTTC. This sequence encodes CASSLSDSEQFF.

The chain is built from TRBV7-3 and TRBJ2-6; D call uncertain. The V end lost 3 bases, the J end lost 4 bases, and 4 bases lay between the germline ends. Germline V lookup: CDR1 SGHTA, CDR2 FQGTGA. The CDR3 runs to 13 residues. CDR3 nucleotides: TGTGCCAGCAGCTTTTCGGGGGCCAACGTCCTGACTTTC. It yields the protein CASSFSGANVLTF.

This chain connects TRBV29-1 to TRBJ2-7; TRBD1 matches at 11 bases. In germline, CDR1 is SQVTM, CDR2 ANQGSEA. V was pared by 5 bases and J by 9 bases, with 9 bases of the junction left unmatched. This CDR3 region has 13 residues. This CDR3 is CSVSPGQGARQYF. The DNA of the CDR3 is TGCAGCGTTTCCCCCGGACAGGGGGCGCGGCAGTACTTC.

V is TRBV19 and J is TRBJ1-1; TRBD1 is a possible D gene (5 bases). Germline V CDR1 and CDR2: LNHDA, SQIVND (reference sequence). This CDR3 comprises 13 residues. Deletions cut 10 bases from V and 1 base from J, with 13 bases between. The CDR3: CATRRGGNTEAFF. In DNA, the CDR3 is TGTGCCACAAGAAGGGGAGGGAACACTGAAGCTTTCTTT.

The chain joins TRBV29-1 to TRBJ2-3; D is ambiguous. V was cut by 8 bases and J by 1 base, with 7 bases left in between. Germline V CDR1 and CDR2: SQVTM, ANQGSEA. The CDR3 is 11 amino acids. CDR3 protein: CSLSGTDTQYF. The CDR3 DNA follows: TGCAGCCTCTCGGGCACAGATACGCAGTATTTT.

V gene TRBV19 combines with J gene TRBJ2-2; tentatively, D is TRBD2 (5 bases). Trimming shortened V by 1 base and J by 5 bases, and 17 bases separated the two germline ends. The CDR3 covers 17 residues. CDR1 LNHDA and CDR2 SQIVND come from the germline V gene (reference sequence). The CDR3 sequence: CASSIALAVQGTGELFF. In DNA, the CDR3 is TGTGCCAGTAGTATAGCCCTAGCCGTCCAAGGAACCGGGGAGCTGTTTTTT. Based on the CDR3 plus reference TRBV19 and TRBJ2-2, the full variable domain is DGGITQSPKYLFRKEGQNVTLSCEQNLNHDAMYWYRQDPGQGLRLIYYSQIVNDFQKGDIAEGYSVSREKKESFPLTVTSAQKNPTAFYLCASSIALAVQGTGELFFGEGSRLTVL.

The CDR3 DNA reads as TGCGCCAGCAGCCAAGATTTTTCTAGCGGGACAGATACGCAGTATTTT. Translated: CASSQDFSSGTDTQYF. The rearrangement links TRBV4-3 to TRBJ2-3, with 8 bases matching TRBD2. The CDR3 has 16 amino acids. V dropped 0 bases and J dropped 3; count of bases not matched to a gene: 5. Per germline, CDR1 LGHNA and CDR2 YSLEER.

The chain combines TRBV18 with TRBJ1-5, with 7 bases aligning to TRBD1. The V gene's germline CDR1 is KGHSH and CDR2 LQKENI. V trimming: 3 bases; J trimming: 4 bases; junction bases outside the gene matches: 3. The CDR3 length is 14 residues. CDR3: CASSPDRANQPQHF. As DNA, the CDR3 is TGTGCCAGCTCACCCGACAGGGCGAATCAGCCCCAGCATTTT.

CDR3: CASSANGVRGYGYTF. As DNA, the CDR3 is TGTGCCAGCAGCGCGAACGGTGTCCGAGGCTATGGCTACACCTTC. The chain couples TRBV6-5 to TRBJ1-2; D not certain. CDR3 length: 15 residues. Trimming took 6 bases from V and 4 from J, leaving 18 bases between them. Germline CDR1 reads MNHEY; CDR2 reads SVGAGI.

The genes are TRBV27 and TRBJ2-2; 8 bases map to TRBD2. CDR3 size: 14 residues. V lost 5 bases, J lost 7 bases, and 6 bases stayed unmatched. Germline CDR1 and CDR2: MNHEY and SMNVEV (reference sequence). CDR3 protein: CASSGLARGGELFF. The CDR3 DNA follows: TGTGCCAGCAGTGGACTAGCTCGGGGCGGGGAGCTGTTTTTT.

V usage is TRBV28 and J usage is TRBJ2-7; 8 bases match TRBD2. The ends lost 8 bases at V and 3 bases at J; junction bases unmatched: 3. CDR1 and CDR2 from the germline V gene are MDHEN and SYDVKM. This CDR3 spans 12 amino acids. The CDR3 sequence is CASHTSGYEQYF. The CDR3 DNA reads TGTGCCAGCCATACTAGCGGCTACGAGCAGTACTTC.